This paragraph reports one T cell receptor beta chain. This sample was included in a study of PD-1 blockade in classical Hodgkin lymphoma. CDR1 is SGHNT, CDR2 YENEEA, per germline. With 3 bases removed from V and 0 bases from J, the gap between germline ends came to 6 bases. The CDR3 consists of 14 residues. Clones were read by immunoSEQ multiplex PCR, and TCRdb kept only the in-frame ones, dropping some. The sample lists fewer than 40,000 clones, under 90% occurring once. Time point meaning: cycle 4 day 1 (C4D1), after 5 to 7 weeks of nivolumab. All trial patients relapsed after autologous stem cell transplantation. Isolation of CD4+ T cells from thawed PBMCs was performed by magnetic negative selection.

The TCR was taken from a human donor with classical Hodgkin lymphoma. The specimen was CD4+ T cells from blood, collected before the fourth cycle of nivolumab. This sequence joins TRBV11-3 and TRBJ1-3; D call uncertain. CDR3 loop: CASSLGSSGNTIYF. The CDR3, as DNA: TGTGCCAGCAGCTTGGGGTCCTCTGGAAACACCATATATTTT.